The T cell receptor beta chain under discussion was sequenced for a study of blood T cell repertoires in COVID-19. Study context: COVID-19 samples collected from the United States, Italy and Spain covered acute and convalescent phases. The analysed material was cDNA or gDNA that came from T cells, B-cell-depleted T cells, or PBMCs.

The length of the CDR3 is 12 residues. Concerning this clone: One end of the junction fails to match germline, which may point to a read error.

Under the authors' procedure: Amplification of reference gene primers was used by the study to estimate nucleated cell counts. The table came from immunoSEQ multiplex PCR; TCRdb's copy has only in-frame clones and leaves some out. V and J calls and clone size are copied from that table; D and trimming were computed from the DNA. The sample gives tens of thousands of clones, over 80% of which show up once; over 6.5% is in the top ten. The receptor was derived from a woman older than 75 with active COVID-19. The material sequenced was peripheral blood. This rearrangement joins TRBV12-3 or TRBV12-4 to TRBJ1-2, with D maybe TRBD1 (6 bases). This chain's CDR3 is CASSLGGGANFF. Written as DNA, the CDR3 is TGTGCCAGCAGTTTAGGTGGGGGGGCAAATTTCTTC.